Listed below are T cell receptor beta chains from one sample, sequenced in a study of tumour-infiltrating T cells in Burkitt lymphoma. TCRdb's copy holds only in-frame clones and misses some; the assay was immunoSEQ multiplex PCR. The data show 6,400 or so clones, with about 83% seen just once and 9.5% to 11% held by the top ten. Sequencing input: tumor tissue. These receptors originate from a human donor with Burkitt lymphoma. Both conserved end residues are part of each CDR3. The D gene is left open where the match is weak. Where a row states a size, it is once, few, many or the class of an expanded clone; other rows omit it.

j_gene	d_gene	abundance	v_gene	CDR3nt	CDR3aa
TRBJ2-1	-	-	TRBV2	TGTGCCAGCAGTGAACTCTCAGGTGAGCAGTTCTTC	CASSELSGEQFF
TRBJ1-1	-	-	TRBV28	TGTGCCAGCAGTTCCGTTTTTACGGGGTCGTACACTGAAGCTTTCTTT	CASSSVFTGSYTEAFF
TRBJ2-5	-	-	TRBV5-1	TGCGCCAGCAGCTTGGAGGGAGAGACCCAGTACTTC	CASSLEGETQYF
TRBJ2-7	TRBD1	-	TRBV7-9	TGTGCCAGCAGCTCCCCGACAGGGTACGAGCAGTACTTC	CASSSPTGYEQYF
TRBJ2-5	-	-	TRBV7-9	TGTGCCAGCAGCTTAAGGACAGACCAAGAGACCCAGTACTTC	CASSLRTDQETQYF
TRBJ2-7	TRBD2	once	TRBV5-1	TGCGCCAGTAGATCTAGCGGGAGTATCTACGAGCAGTACTTC	CASRSSGSIYEQYF
TRBJ1-2	-	-	TRBV5-4	TGTGCCAGCAGCGACGGCGGGGCGAGTGGCTACACCTTC	CASSDGGASGYTF
TRBJ2-3	TRBD1	-	TRBV19	TGTGCCACCCGGACAGGGACTAGCACAGATACGCAGTATTTT	CATRTGTSTDTQYF
TRBJ1-1	-	-	TRBV7-6	TGTGCCAGCAGCTTATCCCAGACAAACACTGAAGCTTTCTTT	CASSLSQTNTEAFF
TRBJ1-1	-	-	TRBV19	TGTGCCAGTAGTATTTCTGGGGACTCCGGGGCTTTCTTT	CASSISGDSGAFF
TRBJ2-1	TRBD1	-	TRBV19	TGTGCCAGTAGTATTGGGGAGACAGGGGTGTGGGATGAGCAGTTCTTC	CASSIGETGVWDEQFF
TRBJ2-1	-	-	TRBV5-1	TGCGCCAGCAGCCTGGTGGGGGACGCCTACCGAGGAAATGAGCAGTTCTTC	CASSLVGDAYRGNEQFF
TRBJ1-5	TRBD1	-	TRBV6-1	TGTGCCAGCAGCGAGCAGGGGGCCGGCAATCAGCCCCAGCATTTT	CASSEQGAGNQPQHF
TRBJ2-7	-	-	TRBV4-1	TGCGCCAGCAGTCCCGGGACACCCGAAGGGGGCTACGAGCAGTACTTC	CASSPGTPEGGYEQYF
TRBJ1-6	-	-	TRBV27	TGTGCCAGCAGTTTGGGCGGGAATTCACCCCTCCACTTT	CASSLGGNSPLHF
TRBJ2-2	-	-	TRBV6-1	TGTGCCAGCAGTGATCTCCGTGCCGGGGAGCTGTTTTTT	CASSDLRAGELFF
TRBJ2-1	TRBD2	-	TRBV7-6	TGTGCCAGCAGCCCTACTAGCGGAGATTACAATGAGCAGTTCTTC	CASSPTSGDYNEQFF
TRBJ2-7	-	-	TRBV4-2	TGTGCCAGCAGCCCGGGAGTGGCAATCTACGAGCAGTACTTC	CASSPGVAIYEQYF